This T cell receptor beta chain comes out of a study of CD8 T cells in Susac syndrome. This CDR3 spans 14 amino acids. V lost 6 bases, J lost 3 bases, and 8 bases stayed unmatched. Germline CDR1 and CDR2: DFQATT and SNEGSKA (reference sequence). An input of roughly 0.5 to 1 ug of RNA was subjected to reverse transcription using random hexamers. TCR beta CDR3 was amplified by immunoSEQ covering 54 Vbeta and 13 Jbeta. One entry per CDR3 protein results from TCRdb running MiXCR on the immunoSEQ multiplex PCR reads. Of 90,000 to 150,000 distinct CDR3 sequences in the sample, approximately 94% were seen once.

This clonotype was obtained from a human donor in good health. The sample consisted of CD4+ T cells from PBMCs. The chain links TRBV20-1 to TRBJ1-1, with 9 bases that match TRBD1. This chain's CDR3 is CSADPGTGHTEAFF. The CDR3, as DNA: TGCAGTGCCGACCCAGGGACAGGGCACACTGAAGCTTTCTTT.